This is a list of T cell receptor beta chains from one sample in a study of cytomegalovirus exposure and HLA in healthy donors. Data came from immunoSEQ multiplex PCR; TCRdb stores just in-frame clones and leaves some out. Of roughly 200,000 clones in the sample, more than 65% were seen once. Specimen: PBMCs. Every receptor here comes from a female donor in good health and CMV-seronegative. The CDR3 runs from the conserved cysteine through the conserved F or W. The order of the fields is V gene, D gene, J gene, CDR3 length, clone size, CDR3 protein, CDR3 DNA. A D gene is named only where the DNA matches it firmly. Some rows have no size entry. The others give once, few or many, or a class for an expanded clone.

TRBV2,TRBD1,TRBJ1-2,15,.,CASFGTVRANYGYTF,TGTGCCAGCTTTGGGACAGTGAGAGCTAACTATGGCTACACCTTC
TRBV4-1,TRBD2,TRBJ2-1,18,.,CASSQEIPGTSGGSEQFF,TGCGCCAGCAGCCAGGAGATACCCGGGACTAGCGGGGGGAGCGAGCAGTTCTTC
TRBV27,.,TRBJ2-5,15,.,CASSSLDSRQETQYF,TGTGCCAGCTCCTCGTTGGATTCGAGGCAAGAGACCCAGTACTTC
TRBV5-1,TRBD1,TRBJ1-1,14,.,CASSSRTGTTEAFF,TGCGCCAGCAGCTCGCGGACAGGGACCACTGAAGCTTTCTTT
TRBV6-6,TRBD1,TRBJ1-1,15,.,CASSYSGAGGTEAFF,TGTGCCAGCAGTTACTCAGGGGCAGGGGGGACTGAAGCTTTCTTT
TRBV19,TRBD1,TRBJ2-4,16,.,CASSTAGGLVKNIQYF,TGTGCCAGTAGTACAGCAGGGGGCTTGGTCAAAAACATTCAGTACTTC
TRBV28,TRBD1,TRBJ1-4,17,.,CASSFIPTGVANEKLFF,TGTGCCAGCAGTTTCATTCCCACAGGGGTCGCTAATGAAAAACTGTTTTTT
TRBV4-3,.,TRBJ2-2,17,.,CASSQDHQGFTAGELFF,TGCGCCAGCAGCCAAGATCATCAGGGGTTTACGGCCGGGGAGCTGTTTTTT
TRBV6-6,TRBD1,TRBJ2-7,15,.,CASSYRDRGLGEQYF,TGTGCCAGCAGTTACCGGGACAGGGGTTTAGGGGAGCAGTACTTC
TRBV18,.,TRBJ2-3,14,.,CASSPQGRADTQYF,TGTGCCAGCTCACCACAAGGCCGGGCAGATACGCAGTATTTT
TRBV5-6,.,TRBJ2-7,16,.,CASSPPLRGNSYEQYF,TGTGCCAGCAGTCCCCCCCTCCGAGGGAACTCCTACGAGCAGTACTTC
TRBV27,.,TRBJ1-4,16,.,CASSLYQGGTNEKLFF,TGTGCCAGCAGTTTATACCAGGGAGGGACTAATGAAAAACTGTTTTTT
TRBV25-1,.,TRBJ1-2,12,few,CASNRDDYGYTF,TGTGCCAGCAACAGGGATGACTATGGCTACACCTTC
TRBV10-3,TRBD2,TRBJ2-1,17,few,CAISDLGGRGYYNEQFF,TGTGCCATCAGTGATCTCGGCGGGAGGGGGTACTACAATGAGCAGTTCTTC
TRBV6-5,TRBD2,TRBJ2-7,14,.,CASSGASGAYEQYF,TGTGCCAGCTCTGGGGCTAGCGGTGCCTACGAGCAGTACTTC
TRBV5-6,TRBD1,TRBJ2-1,14,.,CASSRGQGFNEQFF,TGTGCCAGCAGCCGGGGACAGGGGTTCAATGAGCAGTTCTTC
TRBV11-3,.,TRBJ2-1,15,.,CASSPDSIINNEQFF,TGTGCCAGCAGCCCGGACAGCATTATAAACAATGAGCAGTTCTTC
TRBV5-4,.,TRBJ2-1,15,.,CTSSTGGATYNEQFF,TGTACCAGCAGCACTGGGGGGGCTACCTACAATGAGCAGTTCTTC
TRBV5-1,TRBD1,TRBJ2-7,14,.,CASSSQGSSYEQYF,TGCGCCAGCAGCTCACAGGGGAGTAGTTACGAGCAGTACTTC
TRBV7-2,TRBD2,TRBJ2-1,15,few,CASSLQAGVLNEQFF,TGTGCCAGCAGCTTGCAAGCGGGGGTTCTCAATGAGCAGTTCTTC